This T cell receptor (beta chain) was captured by sequencing in a study of blood T cell repertoires in COVID-19. Study in general: The United States, Italy and Spain supplied acute and convalescent COVID-19 samples. PBMCs, B-cell-depleted T cells, or T cells were the source of the cDNA or gDNA that made up the material.

Source study methods: From reference gene primer amplification, estimates of nucleated cell counts were derived. TCRdb keeps only in-frame clones here, not all; method: immunoSEQ multiplex PCR. V and J calls and clone size are as listed in that table; D and trimming were resolved from the DNA. The sample carries approximately 670,000 clones, around 89% recorded once. J lost 4 bases, V lost 2 bases, and 8 bases had no gene match. The CDR3 is made up of 15 amino acids. Germline V lookup: CDR1 SGHRS, CDR2 YFSETQ. This clonotype was obtained from a woman between 18 and 29 years old with acute or convalescent COVID-19. The material sequenced was peripheral blood. This chain uses TRBV5-1 with TRBJ2-7; 8 bases fit TRBD1. In DNA form, the CDR3 reads TGCGCCAGCAGCTTTCAAGGACAGGGCGTTTACGAGCAGTACTTC. This gives the protein CASSFQGQGVYEQYF.